This entry lists 18 T cell receptor beta chains sequenced from one sample in a study of cytomegalovirus exposure and HLA in healthy donors. The PCR employed 60 Vbeta primers together with 13 Jbeta primers. Here immunoSEQ multiplex PCR was the method, and the copy in TCRdb shows in-frame clones only, minus some. The sample gives some 220,000 clones, around 89% of which show up once; roughly 0.99% is in the top ten. The sequenced material came from PBMCs. These TCRs come from a woman between 18 and 29 years old in good health and CMV-seronegative.

This chain links TRBV7-8 with TRBJ2-1; D is perhaps TRBD2 (5 bases). With 5 bases removed from V and 4 bases from J, the gap between germline ends came to 15 bases. Germline loops: CDR1 SGHVS, CDR2 FQNEAQ. This CDR3 contains 15 residues. The CDR3 DNA sequence: TGTGCCAGCAGCCCCTGGCGGGTACTATACAATGAGCAGTTCTTC. Translating it yields CASSPWRVLYNEQFF.

This sequence joins TRBV4-2 and TRBJ1-1, with 7 bases matching TRBD1. The V segment lost 4 bases and the J segment 1 base; nucleotides outside the gene matches: 12. This CDR3 has 17 residues. CDR1 LGHNA and CDR2 YNFKEQ come from the germline V gene. CDR3 bases: TGTGCCAGCAGCCCTACCCCGACAGGGCGGGGGAACACTGAAGCTTTCTTT. This gives the protein CASSPTPTGRGNTEAFF.

The V gene is TRBV5-4, the J gene TRBJ2-1, with no clear D. This CDR3 has 12 residues. Germline loops: CDR1 SGHNT, CDR2 YYREEE (reference sequence). The V end was cut by 2 bases, the J end by 7 bases, with 7 bases between. This CDR3 is CASSFSKNEQFF. CDR3 in DNA: TGTGCCAGCAGCTTTTCCAAAAATGAGCAGTTCTTC.

V is TRBV18 and J is TRBJ2-2; D gene uncertain. Between the trimmed V and J ends, which lost 1 base and 9 bases, there was a span of 15 bases. The germline V gene encodes CDR1 KGHSH and CDR2 LQKENI. The CDR3 is made up of 15 amino acids. The CDR3 spells CASSPRVPLNRELFF. CDR3 nucleotide sequence: TGTGCCAGCTCACCACGAGTCCCTCTCAACCGGGAGCTGTTTTTT.

The rearrangement uses TRBV10-2 and TRBJ2-3, with 7 nucleotides matching TRBD2. Germline-derived CDR1 and CDR2 are WSHSY and SAAADI. The CDR3 has 19 residues. Trimming at V came to 0 bases and at J to 0 bases, leaving 12 bases not matched to a gene. The CDR3 loop is CASSESGGRAGTSTDTQYF. For the CDR3, the DNA is TGCGCCAGCAGTGAGTCAGGAGGGAGGGCTGGGACTAGCACAGATACGCAGTATTTT.

This clone showed up just once. The CDR3 DNA reads as TGTGCCAGCCTACGCGGGCGGGCCCCCGAGGGTCGGGCGCAGTATTTT. Residues: CASLRGRAPEGRAQYF. The J gene is TRBJ2-3, the V gene TRBV11-2; TRBD2 is a possible D gene (5 bases). This CDR3 comprises 16 residues. The germline CDR1 and CDR2 sequences are SGHAT and FQNNGV. V was shortened by 8 bases and J by 10 bases, with 28 bases between the two germline ends. The complete variable domain, with remaining parts taken from reference TRBV11-2 and TRBJ2-3, reads EAGVAQSPRYKIIEKRQSVAFWCNPISGHATLYWYQQILGQGPKLLIQFQNNGVVDDSQLPKDRFSAERLKGVDSTLKIQPAKLEDSAVYLCASLRGRAPEGRAQYFGPGTRLTVL.

The chain recombines TRBV6-1 with TRBJ1-1, with D unclear. This CDR3 contains 13 residues. V lost 5 bases and J lost 3, with 10 bases in between. CDR1 is MNHNS, CDR2 SASEGT, per germline. CDR3 residues: CASSFDSDTEAFF. The CDR3 DNA reads as TGTGCCAGCAGTTTCGATTCAGACACTGAAGCTTTCTTT.

The genes are TRBV12-5 and TRBJ2-1, with 8 bases lining up with TRBD1. This CDR3 contains 14 residues. Germline CDR1 LGHNT, CDR2 FRNRAP. J lost 7 bases, V lost 6 bases, and 8 bases had no gene match. Here the CDR3 DNA reads TGTGCTAGTGGGCGACAGGGGATAGAGAATGAGCAGTTCTTC. Translated, it gives CASGRQGIENEQFF.

The chain employs TRBV19 and TRBJ1-3; D is ambiguous. Germline assignment: CDR1 LNHDA and CDR2 SQIVND (reference sequence). V gave up 6 bases and J gave up 1 base, with 16 bases separating them. The CDR3 length is 16 residues. The CDR3: CASSMAPVVSGNTIYF. CDR3 coding DNA: TGTGCCAGTAGCATGGCCCCTGTGGTTTCTGGAAACACCATATATTTT.

Comment on this clone: The same CDR3 can be traced to other DNA sequences in this sample. This sequence joins TRBV7-2 and TRBJ2-7; the D gene is possibly TRBD1 (6 bases). CDR3 length: 13 amino acids. Deletions cut 5 bases from V and 2 bases from J, with 10 bases between. Germline values: CDR1 SGHTA, CDR2 FQGNSA. CDR3 sequence reads: CASSRDKTYEQYF. CDR3 DNA: TGTGCCAGCAGCCGGGACAAAACCTACGAGCAGTACTTC.

J is TRBJ1-5 and V is TRBV5-6, with a possible D match to TRBD1 (5 bases). Trimming shortened V by 4 bases and J by 4 bases, and 12 bases separated the two germline ends. Germline values: CDR1 SGHDT, CDR2 YYEEEE. The CDR3 length is 14 residues. CDR3 coding DNA: TGTGCCAGCAGCCGTCAGGGCAAAAATCAGCCCCAGCATTTT. Amino acids: CASSRQGKNQPQHF.

The chain links TRBV7-3 to TRBJ2-3; 9 nucleotides match TRBD2. V lost 2 bases to trimming and J lost 2 bases; unmatched junction nucleotides: 8. This CDR3 comprises 17 residues. The germline gives CDR1 SGHTA, CDR2 FQGTGA. This CDR3 is CASSLGLAGVITDTQYF. The CDR3, as DNA: TGTGCCAGCAGCTTAGGGTTAGCGGGAGTAATCACAGATACGCAGTATTTT.

This clone was found a few times. The chain recombines TRBV7-9 with TRBJ2-5, with TRBD1 matching over 8 bases. The J call could be wrong; TRBJ2-7 is a better fit for the DNA end. The CDR3 totals 16 residues. The germline V gene encodes CDR1 SEHNR and CDR2 FQNEAQ (reference sequence). CDR3 DNA sequence: TGTGCCAGCAGCTTGACTACAGGGGGAATTCCCTACGAGCAGTACTTC. It is translated as CASSLTTGGIPYEQYF.

The chain uses TRBV2 and TRBJ2-4, with D maybe TRBD1 (5 bases). V gave up 8 bases and J gave up 2 bases, with 10 bases separating them. The CDR3 totals 13 residues. From germline, CDR1 is SNHLY and CDR2 FYNNEI. CDR3 nucleotide sequence: TGTGCCAGCGGGGCTATAACCAAAAACATTCAGTACTTC. It codes for CASGAITKNIQYF.

The chain has TRBV9 and TRBJ1-3, with D perhaps matching TRBD1 (5 bases). The CDR3 is made up of 14 amino acids. The germline V gene has CDR1 SGDLS and CDR2 YYNGEE. The V and J ends lost 2 bases and 4 bases respectively, with 10 bases between them. The CDR3 spells CASSVGQGGNTIYF. CDR3 nucleotide sequence: TGTGCCAGCAGCGTCGGTCAGGGAGGAAACACCATATATTTT.

The chain combines TRBV6-5 with TRBJ1-2, with unresolved D. The CDR3 consists of 13 residues. Germline CDR1 and CDR2: MNHEY and SVGAGI. Trimming removed 3 bases from V and 4 bases from J, with 9 bases in between. The CDR3 region is CASSYAGPYGYTF. For the CDR3, the DNA is TGTGCCAGCAGTTATGCCGGTCCCTATGGCTACACCTTC.

This chain links TRBV9 with TRBJ2-1; unclear D gene. The CDR3 length is 13 residues. V lost 4 bases, J lost 7 bases, and 12 bases lay in between. CDR1 is SGDLS, CDR2 YYNGEE, per germline. The CDR3: CASSNDAENEQFF. CDR3 DNA: TGTGCCAGCAGCAATGATGCGGAGAATGAGCAGTTCTTC. Using reference TRBV9 and TRBJ2-1 for the parts outside the CDR3, the full variable domain is DSGVTQTPKHLITATGQRVTLRCSPRSGDLSVYWYQQSLDQGLQFLIQYYNGEERAKGNILERFSAQQFPDLHSELNLSSLELGDSALYFCASSNDAENEQFFGPGTRLTVL.

This clone is a singleton in its sample. The chain couples TRBV4-2 to TRBJ2-5, with TRBD2 identical over 8 bases. The J call may not be correct, given that the DNA end is closer to TRBJ2-7. This CDR3 spans 17 amino acids. CDR1 LGHNA and CDR2 YNFKEQ come from the germline V gene. DNA for the CDR3: TGTGCCAGCAGCGCCCGGGGGGGCGGTTTACTCACCTACGAGCAGTACTTC. Protein sequence: CASSARGGGLLTYEQYF.